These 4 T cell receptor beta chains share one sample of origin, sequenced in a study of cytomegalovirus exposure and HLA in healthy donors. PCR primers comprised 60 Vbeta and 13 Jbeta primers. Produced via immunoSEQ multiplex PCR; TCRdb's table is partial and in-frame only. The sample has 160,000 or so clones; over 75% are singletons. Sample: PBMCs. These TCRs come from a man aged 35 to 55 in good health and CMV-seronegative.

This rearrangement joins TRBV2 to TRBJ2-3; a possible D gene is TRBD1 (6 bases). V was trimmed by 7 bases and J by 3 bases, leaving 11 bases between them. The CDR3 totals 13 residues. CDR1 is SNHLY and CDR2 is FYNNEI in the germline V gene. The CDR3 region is CASNLQGTDTQYF. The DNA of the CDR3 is TGTGCCAGCAACCTACAGGGTACAGATACGCAGTATTTT.

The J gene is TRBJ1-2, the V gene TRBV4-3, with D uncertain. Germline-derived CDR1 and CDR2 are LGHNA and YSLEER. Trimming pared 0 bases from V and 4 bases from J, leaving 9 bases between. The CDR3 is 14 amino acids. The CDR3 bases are TGCGCCAGCAGCCAAGATCTCGCGTTCTATGGCTACACCTTC. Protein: CASSQDLAFYGYTF.

CDR3 residues: CASSLQAGSGNIQYF. The CDR3 region has the DNA TGTGCCAGCAGCTTACAGGCCGGGAGCGGGAACATTCAGTACTTC. The chain links TRBV7-2 to TRBJ2-4, with a tentative D call TRBD2 (6 bases). The CDR3 contains 15 residues. Trimming removed 2 bases from V and 7 bases from J, with 15 bases in between. Germline V gene data show CDR1 as SGHTA and CDR2 as FQGNSA.

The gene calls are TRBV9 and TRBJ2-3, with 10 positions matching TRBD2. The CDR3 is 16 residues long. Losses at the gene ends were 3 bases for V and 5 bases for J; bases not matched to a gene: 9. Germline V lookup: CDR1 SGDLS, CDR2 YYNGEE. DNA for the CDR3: TGTGCCAGCAGCGCTCTAGCGGGGGCCGGGGGAGATACGCAGTATTTT. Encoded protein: CASSALAGAGGDTQYF.